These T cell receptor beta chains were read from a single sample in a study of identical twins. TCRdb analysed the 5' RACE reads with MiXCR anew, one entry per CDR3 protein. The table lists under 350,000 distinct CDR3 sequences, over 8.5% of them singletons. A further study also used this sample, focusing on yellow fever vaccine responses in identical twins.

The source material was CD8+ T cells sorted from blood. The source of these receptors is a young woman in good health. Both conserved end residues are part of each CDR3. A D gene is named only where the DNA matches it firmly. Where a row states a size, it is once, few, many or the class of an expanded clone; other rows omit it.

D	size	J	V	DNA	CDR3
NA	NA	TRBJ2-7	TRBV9	TGTGCCAGCAGCGCCGGTCCGGGACGGACCTACGAGCAGTACTTC	CASSAGPGRTYEQYF
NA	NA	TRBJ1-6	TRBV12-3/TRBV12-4	TGTGCCAGCAGTTTATGGGGATACAATTCACCCCTCCACTTT	CASSLWGYNSPLHF
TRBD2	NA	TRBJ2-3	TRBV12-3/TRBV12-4	TGTGCCAGCAGTTTCGTGGCGGGGGGCCTTCACACAGATACGCAGTATTTT	CASSFVAGGLHTDTQYF
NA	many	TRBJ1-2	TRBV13	TGTGCCAGCAGTTCGGACACTTCTAACTATGGCTACACCTTC	CASSSDTSNYGYTF
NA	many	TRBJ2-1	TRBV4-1	TGCGCCAGCAGCCAGGCCTCGGGCGACCCATACAATGAGCAGTTCTTC	CASSQASGDPYNEQFF
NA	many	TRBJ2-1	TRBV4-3	TGCGCCAGCAGCCAAGTGGCTAACCAATACAATGAGCAGTTCTTC	CASSQVANQYNEQFF
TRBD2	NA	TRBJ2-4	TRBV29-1	TGCAGCGTTGTCGTGACTAGCGGGGAAGCGTACTTC	CSVVVTSGEAYF
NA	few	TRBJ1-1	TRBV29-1	TGCAGCGTTGTTCGGGGATTCGATGCTTTCTTT	CSVVRGFDAFF
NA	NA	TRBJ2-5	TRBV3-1	TGTGCCAGCAGCCAAGTTTCGGAAAACCCCTACCAAGAGACCCAGTACTTC	CASSQVSENPYQETQYF
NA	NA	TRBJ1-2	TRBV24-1	TGTGCCAACAAAGAAGCTAACTATGGCTACACCTTC	CANKEANYGYTF
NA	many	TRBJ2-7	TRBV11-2	TGTGCCAGCAGCTCCCCTCTAGGAATCGAGCAGTACTTC	CASSSPLGIEQYF
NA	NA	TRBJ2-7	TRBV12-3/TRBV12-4	TGTGCCAGCAGTTTAGCTGGGGTCCCCTACGAGCAGTACTTC	CASSLAGVPYEQYF
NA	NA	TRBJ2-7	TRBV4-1	TGCGCCAGCAGCCGAGCGACTACGGAGGAGCAGTACTTC	CASSRATTEEQYF